The present T cell receptor (beta chain) was sequenced within a study of T cells in Graves' hyperthyroidism and ophthalmopathy. The CDR3 covers 13 residues. Trimming removed 6 bases from V and 5 bases from J; junction bases left unmatched: 4. Germline V lookup: CDR1 MNHNS, CDR2 SASEGT. Graves' hyperthyroidism qualified as stable when ophthalmopathy did not progress within 18 months. Each diagnosis drew on symptoms, thyroxine, TRAb, thyroid ultrasound and orbital computed tomography findings. Notes on the study in general: Stable hyperthyroidism was separated from ophthalmopathy by a model based on 13 V-J features.

The source material, RNA transcripts, was used to amplify TCR beta CDR3 regions. HTBI primers were the set used in a first-round RT-PCR of the TCR CDR3. TCRdb re-called the multiplex PCR reads with MiXCR, one entry per CDR3 protein. This table has about 320,000 distinct CDR3 sequences, 16% appearing once. This clonotype was counted ten times or more. The antigen remains unidentified. The chain combines TRBV6-1 with TRBJ2-7, with 10 bases aligning to TRBD2. The receptor's source is a man aged 25 to 40 with Graves' hyperthyroidism. Sequencing input: blood. This chain's CDR3 is CASRAGGLHEQYF. CDR3 nucleotides: TGTGCCAGCAGAGCGGGAGGGCTCCACGAGCAGTACTTC.